This TCR beta chain was obtained from a study of human T cells and chemical hapten exposure. Specified time point: patch test 1, 2 weeks after DPC sensitization. The treatment here: therapeutic diphenylcyclopropenone sensitization with weekly scalp DPC. Each CDR3 protein gets one entry after TCRdb re-called the RACE reads with MiXCR. The repertoire holds some 190,000 distinct CDR3 sequences, around 24% seen once, with under 7.5% in the top ten. Trimming removed 1 base from V and 7 bases from J; junction bases left unmatched: 3. This CDR3 region has 14 residues. CDR1 and CDR2 from the germline V gene are SGHKS and YYEKEE (reference sequence).

This specimen consisted of whole blood, obtained in connection with sensitization to the hapten diphenylcyclopropenone (DPC). The gene calls are TRBV5-5 and TRBJ1-5; the match to TRBD1 covers 9 bases. The receptor's source is a woman aged 50 to 65 with alopecia areata. Some clones in this sample may be carry-over from other donors' samples. CDR3 residues: CASSLRQGEQPQHF. CDR3 nucleotide sequence: TGTGCCAGCAGCTTGAGACAGGGGGAACAGCCCCAGCATTTT.